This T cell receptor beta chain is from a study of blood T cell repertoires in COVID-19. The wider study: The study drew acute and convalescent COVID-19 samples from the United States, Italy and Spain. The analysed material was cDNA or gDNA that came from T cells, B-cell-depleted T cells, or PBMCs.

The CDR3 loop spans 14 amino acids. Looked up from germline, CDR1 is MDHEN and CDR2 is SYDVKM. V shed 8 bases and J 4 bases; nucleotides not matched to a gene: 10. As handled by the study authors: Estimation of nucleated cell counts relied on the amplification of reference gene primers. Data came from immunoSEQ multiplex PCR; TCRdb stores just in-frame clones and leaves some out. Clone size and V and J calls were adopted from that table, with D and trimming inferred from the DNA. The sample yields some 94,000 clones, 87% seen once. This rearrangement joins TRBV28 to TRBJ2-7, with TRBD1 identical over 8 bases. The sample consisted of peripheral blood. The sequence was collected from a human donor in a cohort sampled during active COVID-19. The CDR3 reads CASLTWTGSYEQYF. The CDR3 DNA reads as TGTGCCAGCCTAACCTGGACAGGGAGTTACGAGCAGTACTTC.